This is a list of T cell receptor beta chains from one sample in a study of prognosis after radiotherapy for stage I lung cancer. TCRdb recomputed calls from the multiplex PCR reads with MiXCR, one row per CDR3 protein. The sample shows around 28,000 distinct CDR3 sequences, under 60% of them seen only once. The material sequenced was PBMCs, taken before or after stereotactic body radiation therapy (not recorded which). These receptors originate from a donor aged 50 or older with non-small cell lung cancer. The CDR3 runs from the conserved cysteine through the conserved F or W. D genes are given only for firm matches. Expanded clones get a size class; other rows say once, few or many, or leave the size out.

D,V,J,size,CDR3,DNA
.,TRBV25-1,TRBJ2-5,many,CASRSSLQETQYF,TGTGCCAGCAGGTCGAGCCTCCAAGAGACCCAGTACTTC
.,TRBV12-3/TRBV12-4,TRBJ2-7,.,CASSLEAVGQYF,TGTGCCAGCAGTTTAGAGGCGGTTGGGCAGTACTTC
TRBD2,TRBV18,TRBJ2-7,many,CASSGLAGGSGEQYF,TGTGCCAGCTCAGGCCTAGCGGGGGGCTCTGGCGAGCAGTACTTC
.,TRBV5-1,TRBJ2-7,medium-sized,CASSRAAASSYEQYF,TGCGCCAGCAGCCGCGCGGCGGCGAGCTCCTACGAGCAGTACTTC
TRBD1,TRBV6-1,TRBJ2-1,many,CASSDRGNYNEQFF,TGTGCCAGCTCGGACAGGGGAAACTACAATGAGCAGTTCTTC
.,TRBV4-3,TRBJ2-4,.,CASSQGVSAEVNIQYF,TGCGCCAGCAGCCAAGGAGTGAGCGCGGAGGTTAACATTCAGTACTTC
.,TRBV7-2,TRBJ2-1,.,CASSWGASGPTGEQFF,TGTGCCAGCAGCTGGGGGGCTAGTGGGCCCACGGGTGAGCAGTTCTTC
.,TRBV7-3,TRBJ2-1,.,CASSFRGGEQFF,TGTGCCAGCAGCTTCAGGGGAGGTGAGCAGTTCTTC
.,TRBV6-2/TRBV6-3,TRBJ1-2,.,CASSYVGLLGGYIF,TGTGCCAGCAGTTACGTGGGACTTTTGGGTGGCTACATCTTC
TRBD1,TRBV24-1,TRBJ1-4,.,CATRTGADEKLFF,TGTGCCACCAGGACAGGGGCGGATGAAAAACTGTTTTTT
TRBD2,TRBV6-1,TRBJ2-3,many,CASSYRLAGTDTQYF,TGTGCCAGCAGTTACAGACTAGCGGGGACAGATACGCAGTATTTT
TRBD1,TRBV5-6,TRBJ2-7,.,CASRPRGQRKYEKYF,TGTGCCAGCAGACCGAGGGGACAGAGAAAATACGAGAAGTACTTC
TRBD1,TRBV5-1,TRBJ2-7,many,CASSTGQIPYEQYF,TGCGCCAGCAGCACGGGACAGATACCCTACGAGCAGTACTTC
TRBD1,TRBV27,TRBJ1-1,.,CASSLNARDRVTESFF,TGTGCCAGCAGTTTAAACGCCCGGGACAGGGTCACTGAATCTTTCTTT
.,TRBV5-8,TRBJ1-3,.,CASSPSRGNTIYF,TGTGCCAGCAGCCCGTCAAGGGGAAACACCATATATTTT
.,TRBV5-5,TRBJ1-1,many,CASSLGAPRTVNTEAFF,TGTGCCAGCAGCTTGGGGGCCCCTAGGACGGTGAACACTGAAGCTTTCTTT
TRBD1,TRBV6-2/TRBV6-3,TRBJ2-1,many,CASSEGQSYNEQFF,TGTGCCAGCAGTGAGGGACAGTCCTACAATGAGCAGTTCTTC
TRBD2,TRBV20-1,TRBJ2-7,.,CIAGYRGRGYEQYF,TGCATTGCTGGTTATCGGGGGAGGGGATACGAGCAGTACTTC
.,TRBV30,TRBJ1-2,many,CAWLGWRRGRNLGYTF,TGTGCCTGGCTGGGATGGAGGAGAGGTCGGAATCTTGGCTACACCTTC
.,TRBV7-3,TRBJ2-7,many,CASSPSSGTYEQYF,TGTGCCAGCAGCCCCTCGTCGGGTACCTACGAGCAGTACTTC
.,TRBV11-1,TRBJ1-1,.,CASSLAGRGAEAFF,TGTGCCAGCAGCTTAGCGGGACGTGGGGCTGAAGCTTTCTTT
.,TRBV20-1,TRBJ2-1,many,CSASREYNNEQFF,TGCAGTGCGAGCAGGGAGTACAACAATGAGCAGTTCTTC
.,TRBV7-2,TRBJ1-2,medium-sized,CASSSSSGLGYTF,TGTGCCAGCAGCTCCAGCAGCGGGCTAGGCTACACCTTC
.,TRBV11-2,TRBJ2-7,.,CASSLGQTTYEQYF,TGTGCCAGCAGCCTCGGACAGACAACCTACGAGCAGTACTTC
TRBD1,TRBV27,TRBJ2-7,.,CASSSPGGWGNEQYF,TGTGCCAGCAGTTCCCCAGGGGGTTGGGGGAACGAGCAGTACTTC
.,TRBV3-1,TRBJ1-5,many,CASSRTLLPGSNQPQHF,TGTGCCAGCAGCCGTACTCTCTTACCGGGGAGCAATCAGCCCCAGCATTTT
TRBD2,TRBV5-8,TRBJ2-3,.,CASSSWLAGEIDTQYF,TGTGCCAGCAGCTCGTGGCTAGCGGGAGAGATAGATACGCAGTATTTT